This T cell receptor beta chain was sequenced during a study of cytomegalovirus exposure and HLA in healthy donors. General study points: According to an earlier analysis, most TCR beta V segments yielded productive rearrangements about 90% or about 30% of the time.

The PCR was carried out with 60 Vbeta primers and 13 Jbeta primers. Data came from immunoSEQ multiplex PCR; TCRdb stores just in-frame clones and leaves some out. Found here are over 150,000 clones, 70% to 80% of them singletons; the top ten hold roughly 7.1%. CDR1 KGHSH and CDR2 LQKENI come from the germline V gene. V was clipped by 2 bases and J by 11 bases, with 12 bases between them. The CDR3 loop spans 12 amino acids. To note about this clone: Its matching antigen is unknown.

This sequence joins TRBV18 and TRBJ1-1; the D is unclear. The sequenced sample consisted of PBMCs. This TCR was sampled from a man in his thirties or forties in good health and CMV-seropositive. The CDR3 loop is CASSPVGGLAFF. Written as DNA, the CDR3 is TGTGCCAGCTCACCAGTCGGCGGGCTTGCTTTCTTT.